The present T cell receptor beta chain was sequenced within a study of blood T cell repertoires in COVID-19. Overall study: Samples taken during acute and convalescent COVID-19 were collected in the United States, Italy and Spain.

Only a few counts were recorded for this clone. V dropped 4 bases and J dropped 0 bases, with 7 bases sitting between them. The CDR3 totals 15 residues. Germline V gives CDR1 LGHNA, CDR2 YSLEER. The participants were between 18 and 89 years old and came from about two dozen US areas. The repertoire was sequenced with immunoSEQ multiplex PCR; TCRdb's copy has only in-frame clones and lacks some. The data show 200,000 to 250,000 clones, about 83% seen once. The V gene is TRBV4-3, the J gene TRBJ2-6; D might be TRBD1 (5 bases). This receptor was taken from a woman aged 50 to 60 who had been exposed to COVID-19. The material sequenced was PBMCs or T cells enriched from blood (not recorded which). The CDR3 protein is CASSPDSSGANVLTF. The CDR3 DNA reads TGCGCCAGCAGCCCCGACAGCTCTGGGGCCAACGTCCTGACTTTC.